Sequencing of this T cell receptor (beta chain) was carried out in a study of blood T cell repertoires in COVID-19. Whole-study context: Specimens from acute and convalescent COVID-19 originated in the United States, Italy and Spain. T cells, B-cell-depleted T cells, or PBMCs provided the cDNA or gDNA that served as material.

Source study methods: From reference gene primer amplification, estimates of nucleated cell counts were derived. TCRdb's table, derived via immunoSEQ multiplex PCR, lists solely in-frame clones and lacks some. Clone size and the V and J calls come from that table; the DNA yielded D and trimming. Among 95,000 to 110,000 clones listed, about 88% were seen once. The CDR3 consists of 14 residues. From germline, CDR1 is SNHLY and CDR2 FYNNEI. The ends were cut back, 2 bases at V and 2 bases at J, with 9 bases in the middle. This clone was seen only a few times. The sequenced sample was peripheral blood. The chain combines TRBV2 with TRBJ1-2; D not certain. The sequence was collected from a human donor in a cohort sampled during active COVID-19. DNA for the CDR3: TGTGCCAGCAGTGAAAAGAACAGCAACTATGGCTACACCTTC. It specifies CASSEKNSNYGYTF.